The 9 T cell receptor beta chains listed next were all sequenced from one sample in a study of blood T cell repertoires in COVID-19. Produced via immunoSEQ multiplex PCR; TCRdb's table is partial and in-frame only. This sample yields about 400,000 clones, of which 88% are seen a single time; approximately 0.96% belongs to the top ten. Specimen: PBMCs or T cells enriched from blood (not recorded which). The receptors derive from a woman in her thirties with acute COVID-19.

A remark on this clone: Its ends do not fully match the called genes, so a read error is possible. The CDR3 is CASSLRPGNHGYTF. The CDR3 bases are TGTGCCAGCAGCCTACGTCCGGGTAACCATGGCTACACCTTC. This sequence joins TRBV3-1 (or the pseudogene TRBV3-2) and TRBJ1-2, with D hard to call. There are 14 residues in the CDR3. Germline CDR1 and CDR2: LGHDT and YNNKEL (reference sequence).

This clone was detected a few times. The sample contains more than one DNA sequence encoding this CDR3. The V call is TRBV12-3 or TRBV12-4, the J call TRBJ2-7; 7 positions agree with TRBD1. The CDR3 runs 13 residues. V shed 5 bases and J 3 bases; nucleotides not matched to a gene: 4. This chain's CDR3 is CASSRNRGYEQYF. The CDR3 nucleotides are TGTGCCAGCAGTAGGAACAGGGGCTACGAGCAGTACTTC.

The chain links TRBV14 to TRBJ1-2; D perhaps matches TRBD1 (6 bases). Trimming removed 1 base at V and 5 bases at J, with 11 bases between. Germline CDR1 SGHDN, CDR2 FVKESK. The CDR3 has 14 amino acids. CDR3 protein: CASSQGNRAYGYTF. CDR3 bases: TGTGCCAGCAGCCAAGGGAACAGGGCGTATGGCTACACCTTC.

The chain uses TRBV27 and TRBJ2-3, with 13 bases lining up with TRBD2. From germline, CDR1 is MNHEY and CDR2 SMNVEV (reference sequence). The CDR3 extends over 16 amino acids. V lost 7 bases to trimming and J lost 11 bases; unmatched junction nucleotides: 15. The CDR3 nucleotides are TGTGCCAGCACCTCACCCGGGACTAGCGGGGCATGGGAGCAGTATTTT. Amino acid sequence: CASTSPGTSGAWEQYF.

This clone occurred once. The chain couples TRBV5-1 to TRBJ2-7; 9 bases are a match to TRBD2. Unmatched junction bases numbered 12, after V lost 5 bases and J lost 3 bases. Per the germline V gene, CDR1 is SGHRS and CDR2 is YFSETQ. This CDR3 region has 16 residues. The CDR3 protein is CASSPPGAGGIYEQYF. CDR3 sequence (DNA): TGCGCCAGCAGTCCCCCAGGCGCGGGGGGGATCTACGAGCAGTACTTC.

The chain has TRBV7-9 and TRBJ1-1; 9 bases are a match to TRBD1. J was trimmed by 5 bases and V by 2 bases; bases with no gene match: 6. Germline lookup yields CDR1 SEHNR and CDR2 FQNEAQ (reference sequence). The CDR3 extends over 15 amino acids. The CDR3: CASSLSRQGGTEAFF. For the CDR3, the DNA is TGTGCCAGCAGCTTATCTAGACAGGGGGGGACTGAAGCTTTCTTT. The whole variable domain, remainder taken from reference TRBV7-9 and TRBJ1-1, is DTGVSQNPRHKITKRGQNVTFRCDPISEHNRLYWYRQTLGQGPEFLTYFQNEAQLEKSRLLSDRFSAERPKGSFSTLEIQRTEQGDSAMYLCASSLSRQGGTEAFFGQGTRLTVV.

CDR3 in DNA: TGCAGCGTTGGGGCCCCGGGGCGGGGGAATGGCTACACCTTC. This translates into CSVGAPGRGNGYTF. The chain has TRBV29-1 and TRBJ1-2, with D perhaps TRBD1 (5 bases). The germline CDR1 and CDR2 sequences are SQVTM and ANQGSEA. The CDR3 is 14 residues long. V was cut by 4 bases and J by 6 bases, with 18 bases left in between.

The genes are TRBV20-1 and TRBJ2-3; no clear D gene. This CDR3 has 10 amino acids. CDR1 and CDR2 from the germline V gene are DFQATT and SNEGSKA (reference sequence). V was shortened by 6 bases and J by 10 bases, with 11 bases between the two germline ends. The CDR3 region has the DNA TGCAGTGCCGCGTTCGGTCCGCAGTATTTT. Its translation: CSAAFGPQYF.

The rearrangement uses TRBV5-4 and TRBJ2-2, with 11 bases lining up with TRBD1. J gave up 6 bases and V 4 bases, and 2 bases lay outside the gene matches. The length of the CDR3 is 14 residues. The V gene's germline CDR1 is SGHNT and CDR2 YYREEE (reference sequence). The CDR3: CASSTGQGAGELFF. The DNA of the CDR3 is TGTGCCAGCAGCACGGGACAGGGGGCCGGGGAGCTGTTTTTT.